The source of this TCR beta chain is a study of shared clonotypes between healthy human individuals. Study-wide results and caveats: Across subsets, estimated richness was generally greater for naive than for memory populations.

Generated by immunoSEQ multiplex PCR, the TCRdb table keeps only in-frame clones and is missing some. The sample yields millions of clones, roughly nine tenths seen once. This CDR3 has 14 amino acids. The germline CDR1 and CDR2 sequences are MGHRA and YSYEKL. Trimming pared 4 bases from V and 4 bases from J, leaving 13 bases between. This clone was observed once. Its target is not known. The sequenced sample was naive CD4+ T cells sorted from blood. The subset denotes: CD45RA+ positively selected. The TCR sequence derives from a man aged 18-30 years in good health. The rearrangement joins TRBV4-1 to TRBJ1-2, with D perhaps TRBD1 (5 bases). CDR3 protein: CASSPEGPIYGYTF. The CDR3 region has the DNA TGCGCCAGCAGCCCTGAGGGACCCATCTATGGCTACACCTTC.